The clone carrying this T cell receptor beta chain was counted a few times. Its cognate antigen is unknown. TCRdb redid the calling of the reads with MiXCR, one entry per CDR3 protein. The table shows approximately 500,000 distinct CDR3 sequences, with more than 15% occurring only once. The sample belongs to a study of T cell repertoires in cytomegalovirus infection. Turning to the study itself: CMV infection plus the matching HLA type was flagged by public TCR beta signatures.

Study results and limitations: CMV carriers with the relevant HLA were identified by cumulative public TCR beta family frequency. Ex vivo responses were dominated by HLA-C-restricted CMV-specific TCR beta clonotypes.

Trimming removed 6 bases at V and 0 bases at J, with 12 bases between. The CDR3 length is 15 residues. CDR1 and CDR2 (germline): ENHRY, SYGVKD. The source of this sequence is a human donor in good health (CMV status not recorded). Some clones in this sample may be carry-over from other donors' samples. The chain recombines TRBV10-3 with TRBJ1-5, with D uncertain. Sample: CD8+ T cells from PBMCs. CDR3 in amino acids: CAISRGTDSNQPQHF. The CDR3 nucleotides read TGTGCCATCAGCCGAGGCACCGATAGCAATCAGCCCCAGCATTTT.